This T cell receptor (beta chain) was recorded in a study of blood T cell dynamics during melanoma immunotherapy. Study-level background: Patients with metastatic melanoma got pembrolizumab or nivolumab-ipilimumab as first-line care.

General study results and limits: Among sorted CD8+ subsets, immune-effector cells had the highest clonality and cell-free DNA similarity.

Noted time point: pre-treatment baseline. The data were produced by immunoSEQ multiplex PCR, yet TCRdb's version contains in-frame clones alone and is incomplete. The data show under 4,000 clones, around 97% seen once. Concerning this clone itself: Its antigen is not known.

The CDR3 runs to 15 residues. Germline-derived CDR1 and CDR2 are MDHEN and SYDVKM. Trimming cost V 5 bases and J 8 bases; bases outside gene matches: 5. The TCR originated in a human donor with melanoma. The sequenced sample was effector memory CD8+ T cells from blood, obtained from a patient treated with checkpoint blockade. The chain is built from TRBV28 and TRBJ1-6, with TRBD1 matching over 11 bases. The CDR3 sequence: CASSPPGQGDSPLHF. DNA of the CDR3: TGTGCCAGCAGTCCCCCGGGACAGGGGGATTCACCCCTCCACTTT.